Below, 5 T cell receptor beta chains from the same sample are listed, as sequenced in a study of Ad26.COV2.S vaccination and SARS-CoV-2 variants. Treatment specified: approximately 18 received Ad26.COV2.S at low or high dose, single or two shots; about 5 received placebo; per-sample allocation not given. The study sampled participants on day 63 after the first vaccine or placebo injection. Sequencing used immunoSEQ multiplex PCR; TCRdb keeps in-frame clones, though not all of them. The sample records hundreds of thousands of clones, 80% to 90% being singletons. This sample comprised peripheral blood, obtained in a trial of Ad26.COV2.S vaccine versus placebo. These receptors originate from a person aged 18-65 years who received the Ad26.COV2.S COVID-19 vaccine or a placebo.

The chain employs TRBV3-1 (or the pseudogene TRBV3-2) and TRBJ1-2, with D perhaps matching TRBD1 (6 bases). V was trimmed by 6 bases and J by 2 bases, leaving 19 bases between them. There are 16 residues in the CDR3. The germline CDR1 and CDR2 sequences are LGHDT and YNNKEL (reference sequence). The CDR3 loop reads CASRTYLGGQNYGYTF. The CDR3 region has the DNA TGTGCCAGCAGGACCTACCTGGGGGGCCAAAACTATGGCTACACCTTC.

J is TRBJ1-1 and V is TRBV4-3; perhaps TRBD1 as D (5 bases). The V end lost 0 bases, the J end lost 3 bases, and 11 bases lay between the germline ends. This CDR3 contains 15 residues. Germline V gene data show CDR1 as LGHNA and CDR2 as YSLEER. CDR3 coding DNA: TGCGCCAGCAGCCAAGATCTTTCCAGGGACACTGAAGCTTTCTTT. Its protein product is CASSQDLSRDTEAFF.

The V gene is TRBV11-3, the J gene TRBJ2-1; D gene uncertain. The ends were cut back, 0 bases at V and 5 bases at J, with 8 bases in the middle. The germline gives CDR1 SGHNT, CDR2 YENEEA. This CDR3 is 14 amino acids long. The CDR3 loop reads CASSLDRGNNEQFF. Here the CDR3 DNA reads TGTGCCAGCAGCTTAGATCGCGGTAACAATGAGCAGTTCTTC.

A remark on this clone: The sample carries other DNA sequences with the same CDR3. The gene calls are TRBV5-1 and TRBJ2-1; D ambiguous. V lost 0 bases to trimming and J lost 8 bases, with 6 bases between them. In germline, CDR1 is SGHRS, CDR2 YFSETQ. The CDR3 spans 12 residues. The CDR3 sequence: CASSLVGDEQFF. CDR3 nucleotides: TGCGCCAGCAGCTTGGTTGGGGATGAGCAGTTCTTC.

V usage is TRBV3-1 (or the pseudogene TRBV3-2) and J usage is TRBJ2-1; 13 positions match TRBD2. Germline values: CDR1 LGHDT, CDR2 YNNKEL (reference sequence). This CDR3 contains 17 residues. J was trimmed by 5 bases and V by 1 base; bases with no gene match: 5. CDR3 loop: CASSQGTSGGWDNEQFF. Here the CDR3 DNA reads TGTGCCAGCAGCCAAGGGACTAGCGGGGGTTGGGACAATGAGCAGTTCTTC.